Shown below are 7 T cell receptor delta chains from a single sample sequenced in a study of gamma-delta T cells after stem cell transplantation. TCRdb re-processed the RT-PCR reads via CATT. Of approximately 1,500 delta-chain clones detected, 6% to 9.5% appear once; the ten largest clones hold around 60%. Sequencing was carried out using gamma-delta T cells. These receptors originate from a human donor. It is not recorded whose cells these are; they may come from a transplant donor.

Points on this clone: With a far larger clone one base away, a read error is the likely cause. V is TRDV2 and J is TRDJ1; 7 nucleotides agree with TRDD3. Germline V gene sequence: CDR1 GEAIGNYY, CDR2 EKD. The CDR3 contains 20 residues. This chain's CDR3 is CACDSLGGFDLQGTGDKFIF. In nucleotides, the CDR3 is TGTGCCTGTGACTCTCTGGGGGGATTCGATCTCCAGGGGACCGGCGATAAATTCATCTTT.

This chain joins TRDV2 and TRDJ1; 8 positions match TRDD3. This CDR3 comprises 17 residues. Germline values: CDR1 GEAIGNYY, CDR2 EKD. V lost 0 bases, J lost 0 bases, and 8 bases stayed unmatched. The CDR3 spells CACDTVLGERDTDKLIF. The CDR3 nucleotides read TGTGCCTGTGACACCGTTCTGGGGGAACGGGACACCGATAAACTCATCTTT.

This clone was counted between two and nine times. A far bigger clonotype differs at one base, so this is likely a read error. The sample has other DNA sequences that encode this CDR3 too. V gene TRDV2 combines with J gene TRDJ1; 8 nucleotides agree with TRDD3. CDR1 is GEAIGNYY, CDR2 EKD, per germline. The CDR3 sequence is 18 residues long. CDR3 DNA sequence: TGTGCCTGTGACACGATTACTGGGGGTGCTTCTTACACTGATAAACTCATCTTT. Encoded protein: CACDTITGGASYTDKLIF.

CDR3 DNA sequence: TGTGCCTGTGACATACTGGGGGATACGGGGTTTGTGACAGCACAACTCTTCTTT. Protein sequence: CACDILGDTGFVTAQLFF. The chain joins TRDV2 to TRDJ2, with TRDD3 identical over 13 bases. V dropped 2 bases and J dropped 3; count of bases not matched to a gene: 8. CDR3 length: 18 amino acids. From germline, CDR1 is GEAIGNYY and CDR2 EKD.

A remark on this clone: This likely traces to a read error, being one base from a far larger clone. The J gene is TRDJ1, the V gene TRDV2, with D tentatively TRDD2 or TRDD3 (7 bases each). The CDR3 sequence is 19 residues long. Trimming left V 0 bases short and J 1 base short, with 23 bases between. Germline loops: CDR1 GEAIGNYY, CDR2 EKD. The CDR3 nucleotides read TGTGCCTGTGACACCGTTCCTACACCGGGGGATGAAACCACCGATAAACTCATCTTT. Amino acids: CACDTVPTPGDETTDKLIF.

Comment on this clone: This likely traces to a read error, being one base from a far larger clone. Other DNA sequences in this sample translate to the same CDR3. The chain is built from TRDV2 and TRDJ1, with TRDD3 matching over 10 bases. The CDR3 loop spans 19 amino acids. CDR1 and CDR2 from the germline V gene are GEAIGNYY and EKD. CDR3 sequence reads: CACDTVPTLGDETTDKLIF. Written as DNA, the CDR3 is TGTGCCTGTGACACCGTTCCTACACTGGGGGATGAAACCACCGATAAGCTCATCTTT.

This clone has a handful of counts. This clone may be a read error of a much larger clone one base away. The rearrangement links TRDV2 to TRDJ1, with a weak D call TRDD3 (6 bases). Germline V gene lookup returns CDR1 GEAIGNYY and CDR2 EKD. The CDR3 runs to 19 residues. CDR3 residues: CACDHLESGDPSYTDKPIF. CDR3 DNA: TGTGCCTGTGACCATCTGGAGTCTGGGGATCCCTCTTACACCGATAAACCCATCTTT.